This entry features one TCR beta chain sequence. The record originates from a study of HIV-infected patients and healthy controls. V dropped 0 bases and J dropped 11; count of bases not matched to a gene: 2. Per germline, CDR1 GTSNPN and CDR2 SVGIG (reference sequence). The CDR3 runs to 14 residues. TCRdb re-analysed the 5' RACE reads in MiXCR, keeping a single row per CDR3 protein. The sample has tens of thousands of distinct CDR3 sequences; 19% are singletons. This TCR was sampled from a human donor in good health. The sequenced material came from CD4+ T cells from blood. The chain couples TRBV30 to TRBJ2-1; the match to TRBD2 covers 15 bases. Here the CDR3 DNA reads TGTGCCTGGAGTGTAGGACTAGCGGGGGGGCAGCAGTTCTTC. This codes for CAWSVGLAGGQQFF.